Shown below are 19 T cell receptor beta chains from a single sample sequenced in a study of cytomegalovirus exposure and HLA in healthy donors. The PCR employed 60 Vbeta primers together with 13 Jbeta primers. Repertoires were generated with immunoSEQ multiplex PCR, while TCRdb's copy carries only in-frame clones and drops some. Of about 120,000 clones detected, 65% to 85% appear once; the ten largest clones hold approximately 0.22%. The sample comprised PBMCs. The origin of the receptors is a man aged 50 to 59 in good health and CMV-seronegative.

V gene TRBV19 combines with J gene TRBJ1-4; 8 bases are a match to TRBD1. After removal of 7 bases from V and 4 bases from J, the junction contained 11 bases not matched to a gene. Germline CDR1 and CDR2: LNHDA and SQIVND (reference sequence). The CDR3 has 16 amino acids. Here the CDR3 reads CASIRSGGQVNEKLFF. CDR3 bases: TGTGCCAGTATCCGGTCGGGGGGACAGGTTAATGAAAAACTGTTTTTT.

This clone was observed a handful of times. This chain uses TRBV7-6 with TRBJ2-7; 7 nucleotides align to TRBD2. CDR1 and CDR2 (germline): SGHVS, FNYEAQ. The CDR3 totals 16 residues. J gave up 3 bases and V 1 base, and 9 bases lay outside the gene matches. The CDR3 DNA reads as TGTGCCAGCAGCTTAGTTGGCGGGAGTGCTTACTACGAGCAGTACTTC. Its translation: CASSLVGGSAYYEQYF.

This clone showed up just a few times. The chain is built from TRBV27 and TRBJ2-7, with 8 bases lining up with TRBD2. In germline, CDR1 is MNHEY, CDR2 SMNVEV (reference sequence). The CDR3 consists of 18 residues. V dropped 0 bases and J dropped 2; count of bases not matched to a gene: 12. The CDR3 DNA is TGTGCCAGCAGTTTATCCCGGGGGGGCGTCGTTCCCACCTACGAGCAGTACTTC. It translates to CASSLSRGGVVPTYEQYF.

The chain couples TRBV5-6 to TRBJ2-7, with 10 bases aligning to TRBD1. The length of the CDR3 is 15 residues. V dropped 0 bases and J dropped 5; count of bases not matched to a gene: 5. Germline V gene sequence: CDR1 SGHDT, CDR2 YYEEEE. CDR3 DNA sequence: TGTGCCAGCAGCTTGGATGGGACAGGGGTTAACGAGCAGTACTTC. Its translation: CASSLDGTGVNEQYF.

CDR3 sequence (DNA): TGTGCCAGTCTTAGTCGGGGGGAAGAGACCCAGTACTTC. This codes for CASLSRGEETQYF. V usage is TRBV7-9 and J usage is TRBJ2-5; 7 bases align to TRBD2. The V and J ends lost 9 bases and 3 bases, in that order; junction bases with no gene match: 7. This CDR3 spans 13 amino acids. CDR1 and CDR2 (germline): SEHNR, FQNEAQ (reference sequence).

The V gene is TRBV10-3, the J gene TRBJ1-2; D may be TRBD1 (5 bases). Trimming shortened V by 6 bases and J by 3 bases, and 11 bases separated the two germline ends. The germline gives CDR1 ENHRY, CDR2 SYGVKD. The CDR3 consists of 13 residues. CDR3 nucleotide sequence: TGTGCCATCAGCCGGACAATCGACTATGGCTACACCTTC. Its translation: CAISRTIDYGYTF.

The chain combines TRBV9 with TRBJ1-4; D possibly corresponds to TRBD1 (5 bases). The germline CDR1 and CDR2 sequences are SGDLS and YYNGEE. The CDR3 runs 16 residues. V lost 4 bases and J lost 7, with 20 bases in between. CDR3 in amino acids: CASSPSVEGTGEKLFF. The CDR3 nucleotides are TGTGCCAGCAGCCCCTCTGTGGAGGGGACGGGTGAAAAACTGTTTTTT.

This chain links TRBV30 with TRBJ1-2, with D perhaps TRBD1 (6 bases). CDR3 length equals 12 residues. The ends were cut back, 5 bases at V and 2 bases at J, with 9 bases in the middle. The V gene's germline CDR1 is GTSNPN and CDR2 SVGIG (reference sequence). CDR3 bases: TGTGCCTGGGTGACAGGAAACTATGGCTACACCTTC. Translation: CAWVTGNYGYTF. The variable domain in full, completed from reference TRBV30 and TRBJ1-2, reads SQTIHQWPATLVQPVGSPLSLECTVEGTSNPNLYWYRQAAGRGLQLLFYSVGIGQISSEVPQNLSASRPQDRQFILSSKKLLLSDSGFYLCAWVTGNYGYTFGSGTRLTVV.

This clone was counted once. The chain is built from TRBV5-4 and TRBJ2-1, with 7 bases fitting TRBD2. The V segment lost 4 bases and the J segment 8 bases; nucleotides outside the gene matches: 6. This CDR3 contains 13 residues. Germline CDR1 SGHNT, CDR2 YYREEE (reference sequence). The CDR3 DNA follows: TGTGCCAGCAGCCCAGGACTAGTCGATGAGCAGTTCTTC. Protein sequence: CASSPGLVDEQFF.

This clone was seen a few times. The rearrangement joins TRBV4-3 to TRBJ1-1; D possibly corresponds to TRBD1 (5 bases). V was pared by 2 bases and J by 1 base, with 8 bases between. Germline V gives CDR1 LGHNA, CDR2 YSLEER. This CDR3 spans 14 amino acids. The CDR3 sequence: CASSQLTGNTEAFF. DNA of the CDR3: TGCGCCAGCAGCCAACTAACAGGGAACACTGAAGCTTTCTTT.

This chain uses TRBV6-5 with TRBJ1-5, with a weak D call TRBD1 (6 bases). Germline CDR1 MNHEY, CDR2 SVGAGI. The CDR3 consists of 14 residues. V lost 5 bases and J 4 bases, leaving 12 bases between the germline ends. CDR3: CASSTGQTNQPQHF. CDR3 coding DNA: TGTGCCAGCAGTACCGGACAGACGAATCAGCCCCAGCATTTT.

The CDR3 DNA reads as TGTGCCAGCAGAACTCGCAATACAGATACGCAGTATTTT. It encodes CASRTRNTDTQYF. The chain couples TRBV6-5 to TRBJ2-3, with D uncertain. The CDR3 sequence is 13 residues long. V was clipped by 6 bases and J by 3 bases, with 10 bases between them. In germline, CDR1 is MNHEY, CDR2 SVGAGI.

The CDR3 DNA reads TGTGCCACCTCGGACAGACGCTACAATGAGCAGTTCTTC. Translation: CATSDRRYNEQFF. The chain links TRBV27 to TRBJ2-1, with D possibly TRBD1 on 6 matching bases. CDR1 MNHEY and CDR2 SMNVEV come from the germline V gene (reference sequence). Trimming cost V 10 bases and J 3 bases, with 13 bases left between them. The CDR3 spans 13 residues.

The genes are TRBV9 and TRBJ1-5; TRBD1 is a possible D gene (5 bases). Deletions cut 2 bases from V and 7 bases from J, with 16 bases between. Germline CDR1 and CDR2: SGDLS and YYNGEE. The CDR3 extends over 15 amino acids. The CDR3 coding sequence is TGTGCCAGCAGCGTGGGGGGGAAAAGGGGACAGCCCCAGCATTTT. It encodes CASSVGGKRGQPQHF. Full variable domain (missing parts from reference TRBV9 and TRBJ1-5): DSGVTQTPKHLITATGQRVTLRCSPRSGDLSVYWYQQSLDQGLQFLIQYYNGEERAKGNILERFSAQQFPDLHSELNLSSLELGDSALYFCASSVGGKRGQPQHFGDGTRLSIL.

The rearrangement uses TRBV16 and TRBJ1-1; perhaps TRBD1 as D (6 bases). The V gene's germline CDR1 is KGHSY and CDR2 FQNENV. Deletions cut 4 bases from V and 5 bases from J, with 11 bases between. CDR3 length equals 13 residues. The CDR3, as DNA: TGTGCCAGCAGCCTGCAGGGGAGAACTGAAGCTTTCTTT. It translates to CASSLQGRTEAFF.

Regarding this clone: Relative to the germline gene, one junction end is altered; a read error may explain this. The V call is TRBV5-6, the J call TRBJ1-5; TRBD1 aligns across 10 bases. Germline assignment: CDR1 SGHDT and CDR2 YYEEEE. This CDR3 is built from 16 residues. CDR3 protein: CARSRGTGEGNQPQHF. The CDR3 DNA is TGTGCCCGCAGCCGAGGGACAGGGGAGGGCAATCAGCCCCAGCATTTT.

The chain uses TRBV15 and TRBJ2-5; 12 positions match TRBD2. The germline gives CDR1 LNHNV, CDR2 YYDKDF (reference sequence). V trimming: 5 bases; J trimming: 7 bases; junction bases outside the gene matches: 8. CDR3 length equals 15 residues. The CDR3 coding sequence is TGTGCCACCAGCTCCCGACTAGCGGGAGTACGGACCCAGTACTTC. Protein product: CATSSRLAGVRTQYF.

This sequence joins TRBV5-1 and TRBJ2-7, with D perhaps matching TRBD1 (7 bases). The germline V gene has CDR1 SGHRS and CDR2 YFSETQ. Trimming cost V 2 bases and J 3 bases, with 15 bases left between them. The CDR3 runs to 15 residues. The CDR3 loop reads CASSLSGGLSYEQYF. Written as DNA, the CDR3 is TGCGCCAGCAGCTTATCAGGGGGGCTAAGCTACGAGCAGTACTTC.

The gene calls are TRBV9 and TRBJ2-1, with 9 bases aligning to TRBD1. This CDR3 contains 15 residues. The germline V gene has CDR1 SGDLS and CDR2 YYNGEE. With V trimmed by 4 bases and J by 2 bases, 4 bases remained unmatched. CDR3 nucleotide sequence: TGTGCCAGCAGCTTCGGACAGGGGCCCTACAATGAGCAGTTCTTC. Its protein is CASSFGQGPYNEQFF.